These 3 T cell receptor beta chains were all obtained from the same sample, sequenced in a study of T cell responses to AZD1222 COVID-19 vaccine. The data were produced by immunoSEQ multiplex PCR, yet TCRdb's version contains in-frame clones alone and is incomplete. This table has more than 120,000 clones, more than 85% appearing once. Sequenced here: peripheral blood, sampled on day 0 of AZD1222 vaccination. The receptors here all came from an adult in good health.

V is TRBV7-2 and J is TRBJ1-2; D ambiguous. This CDR3 is 13 amino acids long. Germline V gives CDR1 SGHTA, CDR2 FQGNSA. Deletions cut 1 base from V and 10 bases from J, with 13 bases between. In DNA, the CDR3 is TGTGCCAGCAGCTTAGAGACCCGGAACCTCTACACCTTC. It is translated as CASSLETRNLYTF.

The CDR3 coding sequence is TGTGCCAGCAGCGTAGATAGCGGGAGAGTCGCAGATACGCAGTATTTT. This sequence encodes CASSVDSGRVADTQYF. The chain joins TRBV3-1 (or the pseudogene TRBV3-2) to TRBJ2-3, with 9 bases matching TRBD2. The junction had 10 bases not matched to a gene; V was cut back by 5 bases and J by 4 bases. The CDR3 runs to 16 residues. CDR1 is LGHDT and CDR2 is YNNKEL in the germline V gene (reference sequence).

This clone was found once. The rearrangement uses TRBV7-2 and TRBJ1-1; D uncertain. The CDR3 sequence is 12 residues long. Trimming pared 1 base from V and 7 bases from J, leaving 7 bases between. Germline V gene lookup returns CDR1 SGHTA and CDR2 FQGNSA. The CDR3 is CASSLGRIEAFF. The DNA of the CDR3 is TGTGCCAGCAGCTTAGGGAGAATTGAAGCTTTCTTT.